The 5 T cell receptor beta chains below all came from one sample that was sequenced in a study of shared clonotypes between healthy human individuals. Measured with immunoSEQ multiplex PCR; TCRdb has only the in-frame clones, and not every one. The sample lists 950,000 to 1,100,000 clones; approximately 68% were seen once. Material for sequencing was memory CD4+ T cells sorted from blood. Subset here: CD45RA-negative fraction. These receptors came from a man aged 18 to 29 in good health.

The chain recombines TRBV9 with TRBJ2-1, with D possibly TRBD2 on 6 matching bases. The germline CDR1 and CDR2 sequences are SGDLS and YYNGEE. The CDR3 covers 16 residues. Trimming took off 0 bases at V and 0 bases at J, with 10 bases between the two ends. CDR3 in DNA: TGTGCCAGCAGCGTAGTAGGAGGGAGCTCCTACAATGAGCAGTTCTTC. Translating it yields CASSVVGGSSYNEQFF.

This clone has only a few counts. Other DNA sequences in the sample encode the same CDR3. The V call is TRBV5-8, the J call TRBJ2-3; weak D call: TRBD2 (5 bases). This CDR3 contains 15 residues. The V and J ends lost 2 bases and 1 base respectively, with 11 bases between them. Germline V gene data show CDR1 as SGHTS and CDR2 as YDEGEE. The CDR3 DNA sequence: TGTGCCAGCAGCTTAGAGGGCTTGGGCACAGATACGCAGTATTTT. Its protein is CASSLEGLGTDTQYF.

The J gene is TRBJ2-3, the V gene TRBV5-6, with D uncertain. The CDR3 spans 15 residues. Germline V gene data show CDR1 as SGHDT and CDR2 as YYEEEE. V lost 0 bases and J 1 base, leaving 9 bases between the germline ends. The CDR3 DNA reads as TGTGCCAGCAGCTTGGATGGACCCGGCACAGATACGCAGTATTTT. This gives the protein CASSLDGPGTDTQYF.

V and J are TRBV6-1 and TRBJ1-5, with a weak D call TRBD1 (6 bases). Per the germline V gene, CDR1 is MNHNS and CDR2 is SASEGT. The CDR3 is 13 residues long. Trimming took 11 bases from V and 7 from J, leaving 18 bases between them. The CDR3 protein is CAASSGGRQPQHF. The CDR3, as DNA: TGTGCCGCCTCGTCGGGGGGGCGGCAGCCCCAGCATTTT.

The J gene is TRBJ2-7, the V gene TRBV30; 8 bases are a match to TRBD1. The CDR3 is 15 amino acids. Per the germline V gene, CDR1 is GTSNPN and CDR2 is SVGIG (reference sequence). Trimming at V came to 2 bases and at J to 2 bases, leaving 8 bases not matched to a gene. CDR3 sequence: CAWSRTGILPYEQYF. The CDR3 DNA reads TGTGCCTGGAGTCGGACAGGGATACTCCCCTACGAGCAGTACTTC.